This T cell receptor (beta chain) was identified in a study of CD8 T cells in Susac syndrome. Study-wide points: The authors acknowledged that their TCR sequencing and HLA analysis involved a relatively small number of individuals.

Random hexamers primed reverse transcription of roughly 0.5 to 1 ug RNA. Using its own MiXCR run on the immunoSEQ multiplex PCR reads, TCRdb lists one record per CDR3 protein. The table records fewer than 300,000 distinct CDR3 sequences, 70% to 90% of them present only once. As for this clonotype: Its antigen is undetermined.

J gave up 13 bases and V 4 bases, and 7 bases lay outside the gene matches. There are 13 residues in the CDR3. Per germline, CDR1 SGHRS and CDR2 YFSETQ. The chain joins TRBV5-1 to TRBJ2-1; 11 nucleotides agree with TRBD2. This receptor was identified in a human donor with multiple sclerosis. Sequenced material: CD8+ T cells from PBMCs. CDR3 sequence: CASSLTSGGPQFF. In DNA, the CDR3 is TGCGCCAGCAGCCTCACTAGCGGGGGCCCCCAGTTCTTC. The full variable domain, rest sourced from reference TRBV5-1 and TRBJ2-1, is KAGVTQTPRYLIKTRGQQVTLSCSPISGHRSVSWYQQTPGQGLQFLFEYFSETQRNKGNFPGRFSGRQFSNSRSEMNVSTLELGDSALYLCASSLTSGGPQFFGPGTRLTVL.